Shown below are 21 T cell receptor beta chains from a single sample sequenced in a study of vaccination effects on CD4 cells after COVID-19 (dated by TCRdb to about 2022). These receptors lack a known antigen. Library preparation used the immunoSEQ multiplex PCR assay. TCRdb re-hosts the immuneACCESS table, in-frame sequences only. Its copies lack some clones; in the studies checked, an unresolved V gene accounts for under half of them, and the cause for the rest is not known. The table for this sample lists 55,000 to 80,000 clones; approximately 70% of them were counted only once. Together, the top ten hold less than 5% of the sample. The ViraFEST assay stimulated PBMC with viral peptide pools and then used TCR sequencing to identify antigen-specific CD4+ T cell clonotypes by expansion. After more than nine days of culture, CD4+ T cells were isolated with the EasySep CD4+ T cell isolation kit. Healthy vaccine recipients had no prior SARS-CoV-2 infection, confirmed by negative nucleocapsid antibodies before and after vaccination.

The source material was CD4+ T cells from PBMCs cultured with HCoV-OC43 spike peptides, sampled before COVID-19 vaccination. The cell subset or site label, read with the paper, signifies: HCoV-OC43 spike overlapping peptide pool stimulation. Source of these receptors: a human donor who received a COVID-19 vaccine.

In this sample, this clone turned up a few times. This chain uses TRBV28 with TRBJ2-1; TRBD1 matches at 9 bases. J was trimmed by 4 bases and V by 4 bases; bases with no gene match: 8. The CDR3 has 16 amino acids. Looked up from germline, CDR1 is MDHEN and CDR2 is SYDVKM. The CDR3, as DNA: TGTGCCAGCAGTTATCCCGGGACAGGGTTTTACAATGAGCAGTTCTTC. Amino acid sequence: CASSYPGTGFYNEQFF.

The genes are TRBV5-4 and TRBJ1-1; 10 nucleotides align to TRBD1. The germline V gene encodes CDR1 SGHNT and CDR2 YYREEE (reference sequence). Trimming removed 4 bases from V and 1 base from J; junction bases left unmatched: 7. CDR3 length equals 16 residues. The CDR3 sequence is CASSGPGQGRNTEAFF. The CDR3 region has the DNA TGTGCCAGCAGCGGGCCGGGACAGGGGAGGAACACTGAAGCTTTCTTT. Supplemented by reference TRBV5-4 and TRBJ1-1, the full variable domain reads ETGVTQSPTHLIKTRGQQVTLRCSSQSGHNTVSWYQQALGQGPQFIFQYYREEENGRGNFPPRFSGLQFPNYSSELNVNALELDDSALYLCASSGPGQGRNTEAFFGQGTRLTVV.

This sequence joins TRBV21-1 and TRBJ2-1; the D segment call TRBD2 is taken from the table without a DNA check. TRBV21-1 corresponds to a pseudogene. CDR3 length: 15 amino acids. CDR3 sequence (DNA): TGTGCCAGCAGCAAAGAGGGTGGGGTAGGAGGTGAGCAGTTCTTC. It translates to CASSKEGGVGGEQFF.

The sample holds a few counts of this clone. CDR3 sequence (DNA): TGCGCCAGCTCGAGACAGCTCAATCAGCCCCAGCATTTT. This gives the protein CASSRQLNQPQHF. The rearrangement uses TRBV4-1 and TRBJ1-5; D is perhaps TRBD1 (5 bases). Deletions cut 8 bases from V and 3 bases from J, with 11 bases between. The CDR3 loop spans 13 amino acids. Germline lookup yields CDR1 MGHRA and CDR2 YSYEKL.

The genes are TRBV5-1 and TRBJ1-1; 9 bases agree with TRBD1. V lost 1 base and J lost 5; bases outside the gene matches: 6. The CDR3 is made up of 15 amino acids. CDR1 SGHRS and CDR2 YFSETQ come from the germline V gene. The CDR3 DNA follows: TGCGCCAGCAGCTTGATGGGACAGGGTGGGACTGAAGCTTTCTTT. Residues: CASSLMGQGGTEAFF.

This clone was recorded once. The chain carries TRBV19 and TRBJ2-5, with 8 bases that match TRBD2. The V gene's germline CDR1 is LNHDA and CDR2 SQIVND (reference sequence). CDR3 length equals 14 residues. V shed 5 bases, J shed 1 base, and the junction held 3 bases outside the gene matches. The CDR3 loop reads CASSPGTSQETQYF. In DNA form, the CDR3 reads TGTGCCAGTAGTCCAGGGACTAGCCAAGAGACCCAGTACTTC.

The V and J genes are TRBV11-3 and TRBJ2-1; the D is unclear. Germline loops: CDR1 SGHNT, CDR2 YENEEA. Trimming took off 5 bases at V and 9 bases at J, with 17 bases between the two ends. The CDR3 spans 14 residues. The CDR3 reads CASSLGRAGAEQFF. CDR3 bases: TGTGCCAGCAGCCTCGGGCGCGCAGGCGCTGAGCAGTTCTTC.

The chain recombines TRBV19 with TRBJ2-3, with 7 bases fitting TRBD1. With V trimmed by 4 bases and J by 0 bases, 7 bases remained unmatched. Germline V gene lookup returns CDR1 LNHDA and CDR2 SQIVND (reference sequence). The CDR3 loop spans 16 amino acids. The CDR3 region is CASSRVGQASTDTQYF. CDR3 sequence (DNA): TGTGCCAGTAGTAGAGTCGGACAGGCTAGCACAGATACGCAGTATTTT.

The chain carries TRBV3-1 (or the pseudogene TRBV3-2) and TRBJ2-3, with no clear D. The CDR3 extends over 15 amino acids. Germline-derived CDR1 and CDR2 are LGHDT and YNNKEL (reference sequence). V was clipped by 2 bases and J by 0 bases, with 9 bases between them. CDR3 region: CASSQTFSSTDTQYF. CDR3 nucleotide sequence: TGTGCCAGCAGCCAAACCTTTTCTAGCACAGATACGCAGTATTTT.

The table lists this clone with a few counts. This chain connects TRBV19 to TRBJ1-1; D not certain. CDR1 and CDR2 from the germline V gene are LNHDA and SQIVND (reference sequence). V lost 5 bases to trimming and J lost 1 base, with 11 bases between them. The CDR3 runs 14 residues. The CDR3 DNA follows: TGTGCCAGTAGTCTCCGGACGGCGAACACTGAAGCTTTCTTT. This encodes CASSLRTANTEAFF.

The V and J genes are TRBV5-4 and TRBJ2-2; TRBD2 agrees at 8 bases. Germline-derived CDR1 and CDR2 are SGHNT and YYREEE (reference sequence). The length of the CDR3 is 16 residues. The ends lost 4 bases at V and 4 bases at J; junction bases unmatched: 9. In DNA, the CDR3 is TGTGCCAGCAGCGGGGGGAGCGGGAGCCTCACCGGGGAGCTGTTTTTT. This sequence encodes CASSGGSGSLTGELFF.

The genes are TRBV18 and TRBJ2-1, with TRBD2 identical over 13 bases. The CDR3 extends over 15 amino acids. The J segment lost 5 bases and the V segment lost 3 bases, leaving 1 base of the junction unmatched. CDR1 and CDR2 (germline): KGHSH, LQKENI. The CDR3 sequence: CASSPGLAGNNEQFF. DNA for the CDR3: TGTGCCAGCTCACCGGGACTAGCGGGAAACAATGAGCAGTTCTTC.

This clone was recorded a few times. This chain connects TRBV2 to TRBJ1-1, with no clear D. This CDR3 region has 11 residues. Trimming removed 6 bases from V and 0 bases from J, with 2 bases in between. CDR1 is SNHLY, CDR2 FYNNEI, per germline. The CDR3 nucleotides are TGTGCCAGCAGGGTGAACACTGAAGCTTTCTTT. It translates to CASRVNTEAFF.

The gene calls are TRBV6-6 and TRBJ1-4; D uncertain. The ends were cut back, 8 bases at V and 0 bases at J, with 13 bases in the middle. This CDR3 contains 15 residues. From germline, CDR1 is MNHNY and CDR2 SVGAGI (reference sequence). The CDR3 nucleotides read TGTGCCAGCCGGCAAGCCCCGACAACTAATGAAAAACTGTTTTTT. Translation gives CASRQAPTTNEKLFF.

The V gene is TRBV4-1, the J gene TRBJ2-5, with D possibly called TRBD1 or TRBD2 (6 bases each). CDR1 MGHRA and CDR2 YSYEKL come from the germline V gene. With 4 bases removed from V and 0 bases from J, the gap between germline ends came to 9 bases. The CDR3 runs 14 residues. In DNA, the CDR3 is TGCGCCAGCAGCCCGGGGGCGTACCAAGAGACCCAGTACTTC. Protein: CASSPGAYQETQYF.

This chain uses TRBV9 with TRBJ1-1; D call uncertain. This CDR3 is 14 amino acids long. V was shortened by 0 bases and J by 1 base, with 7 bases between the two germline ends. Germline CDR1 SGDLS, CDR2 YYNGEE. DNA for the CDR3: TGTGCCAGCAGCGTAGTGGGCGGGAACACTGAAGCTTTCTTT. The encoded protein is CASSVVGGNTEAFF. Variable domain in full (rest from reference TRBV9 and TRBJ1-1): DSGVTQTPKHLITATGQRVTLRCSPRSGDLSVYWYQQSLDQGLQFLIQYYNGEERAKGNILERFSAQQFPDLHSELNLSSLELGDSALYFCASSVVGGNTEAFFGQGTRLTVV.

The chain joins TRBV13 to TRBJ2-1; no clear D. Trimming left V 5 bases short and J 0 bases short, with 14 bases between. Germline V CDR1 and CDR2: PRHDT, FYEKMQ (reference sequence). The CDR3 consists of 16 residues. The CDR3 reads CASSPHGFNSYNEQFF. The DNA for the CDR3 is TGTGCCAGCAGCCCACATGGGTTTAACTCCTACAATGAGCAGTTCTTC.

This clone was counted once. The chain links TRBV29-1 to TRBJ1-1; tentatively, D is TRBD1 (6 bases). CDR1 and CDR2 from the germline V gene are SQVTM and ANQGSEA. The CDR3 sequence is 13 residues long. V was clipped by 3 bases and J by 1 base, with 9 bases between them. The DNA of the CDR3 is TGCAGCGTTGACGGACAGCAGAACACTGAAGCTTTCTTT. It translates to CSVDGQQNTEAFF.

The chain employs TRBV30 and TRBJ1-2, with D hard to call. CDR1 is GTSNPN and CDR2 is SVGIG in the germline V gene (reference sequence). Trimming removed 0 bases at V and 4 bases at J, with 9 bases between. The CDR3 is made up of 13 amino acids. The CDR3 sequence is CAWSVPGTYGYTF. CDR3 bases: TGTGCCTGGAGTGTACCCGGTACCTATGGCTACACCTTC.

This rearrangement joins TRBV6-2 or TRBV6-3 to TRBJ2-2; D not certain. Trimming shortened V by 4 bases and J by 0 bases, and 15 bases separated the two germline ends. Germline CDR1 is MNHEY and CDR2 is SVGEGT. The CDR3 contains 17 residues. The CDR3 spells CASSWVVGKTNTGELFF. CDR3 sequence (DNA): TGTGCCAGCAGTTGGGTGGTTGGCAAAACGAACACCGGGGAGCTGTTTTTT.

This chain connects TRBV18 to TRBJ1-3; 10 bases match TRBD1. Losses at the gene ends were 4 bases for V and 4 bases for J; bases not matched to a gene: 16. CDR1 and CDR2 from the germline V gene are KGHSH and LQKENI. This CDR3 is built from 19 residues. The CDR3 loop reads CASSQTGTGVPSSGNTIYF. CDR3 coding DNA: TGTGCCAGCTCACAAACCGGGACAGGGGTCCCCTCTTCCGGAAACACCATATATTTT.